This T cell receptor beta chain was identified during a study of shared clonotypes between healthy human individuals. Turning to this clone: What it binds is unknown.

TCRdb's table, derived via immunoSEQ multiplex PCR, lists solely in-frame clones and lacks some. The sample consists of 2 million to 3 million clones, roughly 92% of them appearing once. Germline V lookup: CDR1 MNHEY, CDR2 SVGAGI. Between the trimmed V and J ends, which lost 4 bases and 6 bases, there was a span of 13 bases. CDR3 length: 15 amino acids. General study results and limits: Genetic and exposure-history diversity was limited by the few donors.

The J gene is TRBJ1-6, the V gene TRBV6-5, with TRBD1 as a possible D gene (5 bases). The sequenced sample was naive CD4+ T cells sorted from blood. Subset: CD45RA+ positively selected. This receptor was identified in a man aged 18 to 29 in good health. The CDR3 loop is CASSSAGSRNSPLHF. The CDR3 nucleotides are TGTGCCAGCAGTTCCGCAGGGAGTCGTAATTCACCCCTCCACTTT.